This T cell receptor beta chain was documented in a study of T-cell reconstitution after alpha-beta-depleted transplantation in children. Unique molecular identifiers were used in preparing the TCRbeta library. TCRdb re-called the PCR reads through MiXCR, storing one row per CDR3 protein. The sample lists 250,000 to 300,000 distinct CDR3 sequences, 10% seen once, with less than 9% in the top ten. General study points: At day 60, the high TCRbeta diversity found in some patients originated from recipient T cells and thymic progenitors that had survived.

In its sample, this clonotype was seen many times. Its antigen remains unknown. Sample: PBMCs, taken before TCRalphabeta/CD19-depleted stem cell transplant. This receptor was obtained from a boy in the first two years of life with acute myeloid leukemia, due to receive a stem cell transplant.

DNA of the CDR3: TGTGCCAGCAGCTTAGAGGGCGGATACTCCTACAATGAGCAGTTCTTC. This gives the protein CASSLEGGYSYNEQFF. The J gene is TRBJ2-1, the V gene TRBV7-2, with D hard to call. Germline V CDR1 and CDR2: SGHTA, FQGNSA. This CDR3 spans 16 amino acids. With 1 base removed from V and 0 bases from J, the gap between germline ends came to 10 bases.